A single sample is the source of the 11 T cell receptor beta chains below, sequenced in a study of cytomegalovirus exposure and HLA in healthy donors. Assay: immunoSEQ multiplex PCR; the TCRdb copy retains only in-frame clones and omits some. This table holds under 200,000 clones, roughly nine tenths found once. Sequencing input: PBMCs. The origin of the receptors is a woman aged 18-29 years in good health and CMV-seropositive.

This clone was detected only once. The chain recombines TRBV11-2 with TRBJ1-4; 7 bases align to TRBD1. The V gene end was trimmed by 6 bases and the J gene end by 7 bases; junction bases not matched to a gene: 11. This CDR3 has 15 residues. CDR1 and CDR2 (germline): SGHAT, FQNNGV. CDR3 sequence (DNA): TGTGCCAGCAGGTCATCTGACAGGGCTGTTGAAAAACTGTTTTTT. It yields the protein CASRSSDRAVEKLFF.

The genes are TRBV28 and TRBJ1-5; no definite D call. CDR1 is MDHEN, CDR2 SYDVKM, per germline. The CDR3 runs 17 residues. Trimming removed 0 bases from V and 1 base from J, with 13 bases in between. This CDR3 is CASSLWGGLGSNQPQHF. CDR3 DNA sequence: TGTGCCAGCAGTTTATGGGGAGGCCTAGGGAGCAATCAGCCCCAGCATTTT.

V and J are TRBV7-9 and TRBJ2-1; 7 bases match TRBD1. The length of the CDR3 is 14 residues. Germline CDR1 and CDR2: SEHNR and FQNEAQ (reference sequence). V gave up 5 bases and J gave up 6 bases; unmatched junction bases: 7. CDR3 nucleotide sequence: TGTGCCAGCAGCCAGGCCGGGACAGCCAATGAGCAGTTCTTC. It codes for CASSQAGTANEQFF.

J is TRBJ2-5 and V is TRBV9; D possibly corresponds to TRBD1 (5 bases). V lost 0 bases and J lost 5, with 8 bases in between. Germline-derived CDR1 and CDR2 are SGDLS and YYNGEE. The length of the CDR3 is 13 residues. CDR3 DNA: TGTGCCAGCAGCGTAGCAGGGATGGAGACCCAGTACTTC. It yields the protein CASSVAGMETQYF.

The genes are TRBV7-2 and TRBJ2-2; D gene uncertain. The CDR3 spans 14 residues. Looked up from germline, CDR1 is SGHTA and CDR2 is FQGNSA. Trimming removed 2 bases from V and 1 base from J, with 5 bases in between. The CDR3 DNA sequence: TGTGCCAGCAGCTTAAAACAGAACACCGGGGAGCTGTTTTTT. It encodes CASSLKQNTGELFF.

The chain carries TRBV6-5 and TRBJ2-4; D might be TRBD1 (6 bases). The CDR3 runs to 15 residues. In germline, CDR1 is MNHEY, CDR2 SVGAGI. Trimming took off 4 bases at V and 1 base at J, with 11 bases between the two ends. DNA of the CDR3: TGTGCCAGCAGTTCCCTAACAGGGGCCAAAAACATTCAGTACTTC. Translated: CASSSLTGAKNIQYF.

This clone was seen just once. V is TRBV5-5 and J is TRBJ2-5, with 8 positions matching TRBD1. Trimming took 5 bases from V and 5 from J; bases not matched to a gene: 5. This CDR3 is built from 13 residues. CDR1 and CDR2 (germline): SGHKS, YYEKEE (reference sequence). This chain's CDR3 is CASRGTGGETQYF. In nucleotides, the CDR3 is TGTGCCAGCAGAGGGACAGGAGGGGAGACCCAGTACTTC.

The rearrangement uses TRBV7-2 and TRBJ2-1, with 7 bases aligning to TRBD2. The CDR3 loop spans 15 amino acids. In germline, CDR1 is SGHTA, CDR2 FQGNSA. The V segment lost 6 bases and the J segment 6 bases; nucleotides outside the gene matches: 11. The CDR3 DNA sequence: TGTGCCAGCAGGAGCCCCGGGCTAGCGGTCAATGAGCAGTTCTTC. Its protein is CASRSPGLAVNEQFF.

The V gene is TRBV6-1, the J gene TRBJ1-4, with D possibly being TRBD1 (5 bases). The CDR3 has 17 residues. With 1 base removed from V and 0 bases from J, the gap between germline ends came to 12 bases. Germline V gene lookup returns CDR1 MNHNS and CDR2 SASEGT. Here the CDR3 reads CASSEVFGAATNEKLFF. The CDR3 nucleotides are TGTGCCAGCAGTGAAGTATTTGGGGCCGCAACTAATGAAAAACTGTTTTTT.

This rearrangement joins TRBV7-2 to TRBJ2-7, with D perhaps matching TRBD2 (7 bases). The CDR3 has 15 residues. From germline, CDR1 is SGHTA and CDR2 FQGNSA. With 1 base removed from V and 3 bases from J, the gap between germline ends came to 13 bases. The CDR3 DNA reads TGTGCCAGCAGCTTAGGGGAGGGGGGGCTCTACGAGCAGTACTTC. As protein: CASSLGEGGLYEQYF.

The V gene is TRBV9, the J gene TRBJ2-6; 9 nucleotides match TRBD2. The CDR3 totals 19 residues. Trimming cost V 0 bases and J 0 bases; bases outside gene matches: 7. Germline lookup yields CDR1 SGDLS and CDR2 YYNGEE. CDR3 loop: CASSVVAGGPHSGANVLTF. In DNA, the CDR3 is TGTGCCAGCAGCGTAGTGGCGGGAGGGCCCCACTCTGGGGCCAACGTCCTGACTTTC.